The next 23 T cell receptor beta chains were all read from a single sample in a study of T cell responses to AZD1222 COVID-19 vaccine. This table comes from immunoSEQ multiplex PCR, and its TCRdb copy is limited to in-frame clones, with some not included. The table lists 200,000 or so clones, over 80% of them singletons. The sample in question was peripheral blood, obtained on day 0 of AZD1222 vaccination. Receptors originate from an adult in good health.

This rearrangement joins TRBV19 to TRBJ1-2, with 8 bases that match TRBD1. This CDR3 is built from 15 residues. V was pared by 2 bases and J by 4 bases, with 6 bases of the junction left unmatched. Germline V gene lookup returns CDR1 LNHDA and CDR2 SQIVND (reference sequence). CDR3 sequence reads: CASSIRDRGGYGYTF. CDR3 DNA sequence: TGTGCCAGTAGTATACGAGACAGGGGTGGCTATGGCTACACCTTC.

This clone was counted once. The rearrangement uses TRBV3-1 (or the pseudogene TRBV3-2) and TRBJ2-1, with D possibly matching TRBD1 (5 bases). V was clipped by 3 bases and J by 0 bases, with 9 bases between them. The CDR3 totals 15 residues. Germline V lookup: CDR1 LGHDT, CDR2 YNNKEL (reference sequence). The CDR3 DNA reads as TGTGCCAGCAGCCATCGCAGGGACTCCTACAATGAGCAGTTCTTC. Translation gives CASSHRRDSYNEQFF.

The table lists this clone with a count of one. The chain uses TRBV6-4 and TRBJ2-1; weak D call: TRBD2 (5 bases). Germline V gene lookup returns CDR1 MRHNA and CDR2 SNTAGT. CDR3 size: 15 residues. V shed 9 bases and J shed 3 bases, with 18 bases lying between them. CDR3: CARNPSEDDYNEQFF. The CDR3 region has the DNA TGTGCCAGGAACCCTTCGGAGGATGACTACAATGAGCAGTTCTTC.

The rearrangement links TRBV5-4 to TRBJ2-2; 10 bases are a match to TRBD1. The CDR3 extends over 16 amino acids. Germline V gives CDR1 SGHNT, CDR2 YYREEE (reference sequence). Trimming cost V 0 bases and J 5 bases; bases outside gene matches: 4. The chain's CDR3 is CASSLGDRGLTGELFF. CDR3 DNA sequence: TGTGCCAGCAGCTTGGGGGACAGGGGTCTTACCGGGGAGCTGTTTTTT. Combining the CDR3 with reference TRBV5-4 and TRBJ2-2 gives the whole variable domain ETGVTQSPTHLIKTRGQQVTLRCSSQSGHNTVSWYQQALGQGPQFIFQYYREEENGRGNFPPRFSGLQFPNYSSELNVNALELDDSALYLCASSLGDRGLTGELFFGEGSRLTVL.

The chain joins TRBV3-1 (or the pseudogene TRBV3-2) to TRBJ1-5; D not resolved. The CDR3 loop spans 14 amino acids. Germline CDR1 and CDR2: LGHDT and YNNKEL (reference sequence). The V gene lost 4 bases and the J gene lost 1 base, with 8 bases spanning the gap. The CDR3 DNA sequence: TGTGCCAGCAGCCTAAGTGACAGCAATCAGCCCCAGCATTTT. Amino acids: CASSLSDSNQPQHF.

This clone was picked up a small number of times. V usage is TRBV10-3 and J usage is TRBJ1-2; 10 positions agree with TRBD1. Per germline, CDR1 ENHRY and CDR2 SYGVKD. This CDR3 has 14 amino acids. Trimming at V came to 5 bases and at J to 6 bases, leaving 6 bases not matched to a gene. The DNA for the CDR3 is TGTGCCATCAGTACCGGGACAGGGGCGGATGGCTACACCTTC. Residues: CAISTGTGADGYTF.

The CDR3, as DNA: TGCGCCAGCAGCCGGGACAGGGGATTCCGGGGCACTGAAGCTTTCTTT. As protein: CASSRDRGFRGTEAFF. This chain links TRBV10-1 with TRBJ1-1; 10 bases are a match to TRBD1. This CDR3 comprises 16 residues. Trimming cost V 6 bases and J 4 bases; bases outside gene matches: 11. Germline V gene sequence: CDR1 WNHNN, CDR2 SYGVQD (reference sequence).

The DNA of the CDR3 is TGTGCCAGCAGTTTAAGACAGGGAAATAGTCAGCCCCAGCATTTT. It codes for CASSLRQGNSQPQHF. The V call is TRBV28, the J call TRBJ1-5; 7 bases map to TRBD1. CDR1 and CDR2 from the germline V gene are MDHEN and SYDVKM. V dropped 2 bases and J dropped 6; count of bases not matched to a gene: 7. CDR3 length: 15 amino acids.

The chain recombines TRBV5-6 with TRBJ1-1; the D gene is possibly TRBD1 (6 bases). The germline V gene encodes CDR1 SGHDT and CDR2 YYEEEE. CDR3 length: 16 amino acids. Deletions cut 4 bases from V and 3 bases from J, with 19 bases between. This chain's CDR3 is CASSTLLSTGYTEAFF. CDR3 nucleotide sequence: TGTGCCAGCAGCACCCTACTAAGCACAGGGTACACTGAAGCTTTCTTT.

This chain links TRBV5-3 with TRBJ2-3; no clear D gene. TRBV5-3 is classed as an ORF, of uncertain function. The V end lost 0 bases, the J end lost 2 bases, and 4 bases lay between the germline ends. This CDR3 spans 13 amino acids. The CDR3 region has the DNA TGTGCCAGAAGCTTGGGCATCACAGATACGCAGTATTTT. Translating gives CARSLGITDTQYF.

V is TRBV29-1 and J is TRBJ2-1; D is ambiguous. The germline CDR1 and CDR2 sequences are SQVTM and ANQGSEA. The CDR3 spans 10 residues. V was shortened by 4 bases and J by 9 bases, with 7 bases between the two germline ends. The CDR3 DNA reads TGCAGCGTTGGCCCTAGTGAGCAGTTCTTC. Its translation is CSVGPSEQFF.

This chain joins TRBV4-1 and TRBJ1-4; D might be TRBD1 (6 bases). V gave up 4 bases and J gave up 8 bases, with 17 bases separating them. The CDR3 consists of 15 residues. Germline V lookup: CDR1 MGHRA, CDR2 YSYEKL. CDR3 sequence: CASSPTPRGREKLFF. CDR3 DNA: TGCGCCAGCAGCCCCACCCCACGGGGGCGAGAAAAACTGTTTTTT.

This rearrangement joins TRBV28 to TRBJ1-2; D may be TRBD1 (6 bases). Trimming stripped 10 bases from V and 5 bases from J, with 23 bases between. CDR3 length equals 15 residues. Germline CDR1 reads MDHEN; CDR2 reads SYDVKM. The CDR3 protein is CATEGEGPMEYGYTF. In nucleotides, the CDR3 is TGTGCCACAGAGGGGGAGGGCCCGATGGAATATGGCTACACCTTC.

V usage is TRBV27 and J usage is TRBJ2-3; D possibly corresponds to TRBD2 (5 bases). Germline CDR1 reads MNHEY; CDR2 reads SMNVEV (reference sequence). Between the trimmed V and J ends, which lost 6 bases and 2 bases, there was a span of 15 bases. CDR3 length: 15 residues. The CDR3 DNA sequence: TGTGCCAGCAGGGGAGAGGGATTCGTCACAGATACGCAGTATTTT. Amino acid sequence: CASRGEGFVTDTQYF.

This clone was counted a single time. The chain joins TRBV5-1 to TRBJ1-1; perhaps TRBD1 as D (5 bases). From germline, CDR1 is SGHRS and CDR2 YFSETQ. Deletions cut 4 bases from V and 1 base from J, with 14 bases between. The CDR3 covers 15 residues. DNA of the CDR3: TGCGCCAGCAGCCCGGCGGTAGGGGCGAACACTGAAGCTTTCTTT. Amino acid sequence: CASSPAVGANTEAFF.

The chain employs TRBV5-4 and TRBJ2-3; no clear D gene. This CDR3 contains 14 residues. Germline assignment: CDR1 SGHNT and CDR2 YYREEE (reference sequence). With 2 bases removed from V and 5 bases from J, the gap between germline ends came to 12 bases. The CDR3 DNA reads TGTGCCAGCAGCTTCCCCGGGTGGGGAGATACGCAGTATTTT. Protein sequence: CASSFPGWGDTQYF.

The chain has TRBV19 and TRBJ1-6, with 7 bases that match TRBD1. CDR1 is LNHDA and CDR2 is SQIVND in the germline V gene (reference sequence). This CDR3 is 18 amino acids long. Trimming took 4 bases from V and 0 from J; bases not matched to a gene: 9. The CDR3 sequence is CASSTHRGQASYNSPLHF. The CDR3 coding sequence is TGTGCCAGTAGTACTCACCGCGGACAGGCCTCCTATAATTCACCCCTCCACTTT.

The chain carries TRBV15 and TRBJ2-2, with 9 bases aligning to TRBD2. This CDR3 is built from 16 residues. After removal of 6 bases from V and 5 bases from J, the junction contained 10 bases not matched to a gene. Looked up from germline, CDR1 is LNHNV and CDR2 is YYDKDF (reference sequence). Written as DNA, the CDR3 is TGTGCCACCAGATATCGGGCTAGCGGGGTTACCGGGGAGCTGTTTTTT. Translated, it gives CATRYRASGVTGELFF.

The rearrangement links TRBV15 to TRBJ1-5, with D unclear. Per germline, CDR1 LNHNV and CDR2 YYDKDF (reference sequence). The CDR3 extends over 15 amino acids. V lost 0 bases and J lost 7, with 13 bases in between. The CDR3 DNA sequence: TGTGCCACCAGCAGAGATCAATTTGGGAGGCAGCCCCAGCATTTT. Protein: CATSRDQFGRQPQHF.

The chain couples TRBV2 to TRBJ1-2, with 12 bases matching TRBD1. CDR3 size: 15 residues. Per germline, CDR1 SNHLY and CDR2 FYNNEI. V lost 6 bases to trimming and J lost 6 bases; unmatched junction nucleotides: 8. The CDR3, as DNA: TGTGCCAGCAGGGAGCCGGGACAGGGGGCCCATGGCTACACCTTC. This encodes CASREPGQGAHGYTF. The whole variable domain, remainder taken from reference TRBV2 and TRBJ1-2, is EPEVTQTPSHQVTQMGQEVILRCVPISNHLYFYWYRQILGQKVEFLVSFYNNEISEKSEIFDDQFSVERPDGSNFTLKIRSTKLEDSAMYFCASREPGQGAHGYTFGSGTRLTVV.

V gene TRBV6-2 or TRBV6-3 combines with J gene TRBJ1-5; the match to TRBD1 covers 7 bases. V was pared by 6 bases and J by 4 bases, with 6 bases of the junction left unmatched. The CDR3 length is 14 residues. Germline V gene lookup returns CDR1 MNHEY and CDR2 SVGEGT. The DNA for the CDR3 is TGTGCCAGCAGCCTACTGACAGGGAATCAGCCCCAGCATTTT. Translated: CASSLLTGNQPQHF.

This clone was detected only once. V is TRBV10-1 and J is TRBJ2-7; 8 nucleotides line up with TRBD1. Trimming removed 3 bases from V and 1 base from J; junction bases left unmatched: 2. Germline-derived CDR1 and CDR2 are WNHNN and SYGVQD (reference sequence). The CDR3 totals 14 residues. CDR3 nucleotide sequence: TGCGCCAGCAGTGATCGACAGGGGTCCTACGAGCAGTACTTC. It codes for CASSDRQGSYEQYF.

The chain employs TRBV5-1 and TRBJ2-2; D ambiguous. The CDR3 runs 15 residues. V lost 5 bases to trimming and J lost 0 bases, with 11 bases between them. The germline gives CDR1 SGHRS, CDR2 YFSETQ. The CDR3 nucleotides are TGCGCCAGCAGACCGGGCAGAACGAACACCGGGGAGCTGTTTTTT. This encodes CASRPGRTNTGELFF.